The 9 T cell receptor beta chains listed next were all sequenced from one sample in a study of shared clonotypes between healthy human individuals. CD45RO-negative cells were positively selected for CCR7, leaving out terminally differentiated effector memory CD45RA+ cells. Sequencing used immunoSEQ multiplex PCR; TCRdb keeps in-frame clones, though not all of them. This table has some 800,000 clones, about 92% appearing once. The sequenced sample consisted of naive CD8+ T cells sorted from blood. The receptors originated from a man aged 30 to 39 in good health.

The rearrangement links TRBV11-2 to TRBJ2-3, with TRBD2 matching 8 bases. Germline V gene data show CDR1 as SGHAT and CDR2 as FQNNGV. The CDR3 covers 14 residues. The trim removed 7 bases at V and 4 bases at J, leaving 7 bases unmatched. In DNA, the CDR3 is TGTGCCAGCACGCGACCGGGACTAGCAGATACGCAGTATTTT. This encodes CASTRPGLADTQYF.

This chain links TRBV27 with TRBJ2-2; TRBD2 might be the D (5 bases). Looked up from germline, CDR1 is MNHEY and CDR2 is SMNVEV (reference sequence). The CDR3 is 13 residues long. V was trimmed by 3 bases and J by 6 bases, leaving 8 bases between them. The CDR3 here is CASSFIGAGELFF. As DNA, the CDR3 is TGTGCCAGCAGTTTTATCGGGGCCGGGGAGCTGTTTTTT.

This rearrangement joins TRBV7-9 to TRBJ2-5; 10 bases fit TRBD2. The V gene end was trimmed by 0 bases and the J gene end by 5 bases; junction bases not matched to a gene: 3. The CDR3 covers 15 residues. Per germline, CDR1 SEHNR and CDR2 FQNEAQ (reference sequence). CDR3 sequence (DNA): TGTGCCAGCAGCTTAGCGAGACTAGCGGGTGAGACCCAGTACTTC. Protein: CASSLARLAGETQYF.

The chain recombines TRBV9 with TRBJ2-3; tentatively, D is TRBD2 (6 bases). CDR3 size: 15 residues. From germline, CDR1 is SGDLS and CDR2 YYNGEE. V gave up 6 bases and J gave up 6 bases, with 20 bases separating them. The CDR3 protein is CASTDSGDAIDTQYF. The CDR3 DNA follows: TGTGCCAGCACCGACTCGGGAGACGCCATCGATACGCAGTATTTT.

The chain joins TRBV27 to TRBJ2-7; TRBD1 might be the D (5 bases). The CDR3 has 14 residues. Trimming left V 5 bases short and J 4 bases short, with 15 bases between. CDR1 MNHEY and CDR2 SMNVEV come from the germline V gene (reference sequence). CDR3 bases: TGTGCCAGCAGTCCCGGTGGGCAGGGTTACGAGCAGTACTTC. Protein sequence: CASSPGGQGYEQYF.

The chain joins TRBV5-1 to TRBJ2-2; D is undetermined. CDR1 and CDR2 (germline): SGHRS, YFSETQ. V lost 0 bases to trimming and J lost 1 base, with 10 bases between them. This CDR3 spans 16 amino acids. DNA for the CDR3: TGCGCCAGCAGCTTGGATGCCCTAGAGAACACCGGGGAGCTGTTTTTT. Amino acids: CASSLDALENTGELFF.

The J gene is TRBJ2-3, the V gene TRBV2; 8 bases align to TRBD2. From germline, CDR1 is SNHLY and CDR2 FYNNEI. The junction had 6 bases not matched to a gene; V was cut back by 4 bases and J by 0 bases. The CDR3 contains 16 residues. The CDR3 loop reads CASSAIERESTDTQYF. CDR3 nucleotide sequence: TGTGCCAGCAGTGCCATCGAGCGGGAGAGCACAGATACGCAGTATTTT.

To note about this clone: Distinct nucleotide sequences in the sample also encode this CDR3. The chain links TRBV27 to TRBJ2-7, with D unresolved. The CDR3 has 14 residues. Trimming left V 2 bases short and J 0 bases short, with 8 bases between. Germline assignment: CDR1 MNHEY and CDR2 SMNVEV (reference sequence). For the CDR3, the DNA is TGTGCCAGCAGTTTAACAGTCAGCTCCTACGAGCAGTACTTC. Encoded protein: CASSLTVSSYEQYF.

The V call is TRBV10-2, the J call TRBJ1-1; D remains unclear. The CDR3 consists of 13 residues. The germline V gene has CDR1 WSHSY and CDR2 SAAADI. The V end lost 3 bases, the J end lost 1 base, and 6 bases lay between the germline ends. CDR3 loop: CASSDSKNTEAFF. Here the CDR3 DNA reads TGCGCCAGCAGTGACAGTAAGAACACTGAAGCTTTCTTT.